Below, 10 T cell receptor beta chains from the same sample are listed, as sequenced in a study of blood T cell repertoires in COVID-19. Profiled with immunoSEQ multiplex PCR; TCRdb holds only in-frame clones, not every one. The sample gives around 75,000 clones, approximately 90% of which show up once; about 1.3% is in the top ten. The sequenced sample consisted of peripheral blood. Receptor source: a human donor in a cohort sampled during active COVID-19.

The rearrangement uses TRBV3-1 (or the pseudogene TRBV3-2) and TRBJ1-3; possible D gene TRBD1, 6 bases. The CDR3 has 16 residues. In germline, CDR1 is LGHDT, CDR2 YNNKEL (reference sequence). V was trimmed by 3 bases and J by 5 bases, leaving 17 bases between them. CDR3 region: CASSQGDRRYRNTIYF. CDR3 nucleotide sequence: TGTGCCAGCAGCCAGGGTGACAGGAGGTATCGAAACACCATATATTTT.

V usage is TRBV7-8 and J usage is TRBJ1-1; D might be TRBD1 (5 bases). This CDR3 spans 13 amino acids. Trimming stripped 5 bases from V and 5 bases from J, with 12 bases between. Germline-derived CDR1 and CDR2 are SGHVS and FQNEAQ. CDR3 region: CASSLTRGTEAFF. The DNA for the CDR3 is TGTGCCAGCAGCCTAACAAGGGGAACTGAAGCTTTCTTT.

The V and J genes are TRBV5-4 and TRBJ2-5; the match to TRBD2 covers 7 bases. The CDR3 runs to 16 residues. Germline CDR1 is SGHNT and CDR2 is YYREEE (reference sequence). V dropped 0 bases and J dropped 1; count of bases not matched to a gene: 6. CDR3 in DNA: TGTGCCAGCAGCTTGGATTACGGGAGGCCCCAAGAGACCCAGTACTTC. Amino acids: CASSLDYGRPQETQYF.

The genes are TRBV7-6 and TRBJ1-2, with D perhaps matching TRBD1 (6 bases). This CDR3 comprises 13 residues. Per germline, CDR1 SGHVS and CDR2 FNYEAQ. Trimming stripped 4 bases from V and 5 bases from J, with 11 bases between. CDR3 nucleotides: TGTGCCAGCAGCTCTGTAGGGGGTTATGGCTACACCTTC. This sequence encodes CASSSVGGYGYTF.

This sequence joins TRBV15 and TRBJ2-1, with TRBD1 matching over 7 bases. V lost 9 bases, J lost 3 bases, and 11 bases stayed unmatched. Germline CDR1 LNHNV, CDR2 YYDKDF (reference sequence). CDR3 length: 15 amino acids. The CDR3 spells CATSARTGGYNEQFF. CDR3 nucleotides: TGTGCCACTTCCGCCAGGACAGGAGGCTACAATGAGCAGTTCTTC.

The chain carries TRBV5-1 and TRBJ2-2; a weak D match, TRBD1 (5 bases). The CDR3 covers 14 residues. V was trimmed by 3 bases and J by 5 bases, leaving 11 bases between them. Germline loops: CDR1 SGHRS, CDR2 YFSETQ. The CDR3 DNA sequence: TGCGCCAGCAGCTGGGGCGCAGGGACCGGGGAGCTGTTTTTT. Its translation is CASSWGAGTGELFF.

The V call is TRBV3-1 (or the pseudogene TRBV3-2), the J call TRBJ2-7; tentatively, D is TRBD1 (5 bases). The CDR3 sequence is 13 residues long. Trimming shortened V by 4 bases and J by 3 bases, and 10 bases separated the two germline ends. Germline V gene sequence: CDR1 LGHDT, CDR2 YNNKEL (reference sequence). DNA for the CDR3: TGTGCCAGCAGCCGTATAGGGGACTACGAGCAGTACTTC. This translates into CASSRIGDYEQYF.

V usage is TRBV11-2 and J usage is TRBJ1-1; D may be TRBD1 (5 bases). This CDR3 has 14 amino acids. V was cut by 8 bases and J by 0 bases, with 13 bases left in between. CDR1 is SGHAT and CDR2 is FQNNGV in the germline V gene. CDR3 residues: CASVGGSMNTEAFF. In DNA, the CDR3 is TGTGCCAGCGTGGGGGGGTCGATGAACACTGAAGCTTTCTTT.

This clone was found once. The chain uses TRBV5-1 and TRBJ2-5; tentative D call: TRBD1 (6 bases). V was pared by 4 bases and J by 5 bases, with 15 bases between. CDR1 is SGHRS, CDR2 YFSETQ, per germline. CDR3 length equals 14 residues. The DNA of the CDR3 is TGCGCCAGCAGCGCCTCAGGGGCGAAGGAGACCCAGTACTTC. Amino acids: CASSASGAKETQYF.

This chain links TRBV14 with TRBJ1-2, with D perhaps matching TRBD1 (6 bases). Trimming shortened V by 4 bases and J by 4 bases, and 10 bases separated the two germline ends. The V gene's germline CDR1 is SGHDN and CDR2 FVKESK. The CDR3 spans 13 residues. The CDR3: CASSPGQSYGYTF. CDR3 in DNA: TGTGCCAGCAGCCCCGGACAGAGCTATGGCTACACCTTC. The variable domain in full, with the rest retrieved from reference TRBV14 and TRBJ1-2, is EAGVTQFPSHSVIEKGQTVTLRCDPISGHDNLYWYRRVMGKEIKFLLHFVKESKQDESGMPNNRFLAERTGGTYSTLKVQPAELEDSGVYFCASSPGQSYGYTFGSGTRLTVV.